This T cell receptor (beta chain) derives from a study of vaccination effects on CD4 cells after COVID-19. Germline V gene sequence: CDR1 SGHRS, CDR2 YFSETQ. V shed 0 bases and J 2 bases; nucleotides not matched to a gene: 7. The length of the CDR3 is 18 residues. The protocol was immunoSEQ multiplex PCR, while the TCRdb copy is restricted to in-frame clones and leaves out a portion. The sample lists some 22,000 clones, 60% to 80% occurring once. Before sequencing took place, the ViraFEST assay used viral peptide pools to expand antigen-specific CD4+ T cells. Culturing for about 9 days preceded CD4+ T cell isolation. The person had a PCR-confirmed SARS-CoV-2 infection during March to December 2020. On this clone: Its specificity is not known.

This specimen was CD4+ T cells from PBMCs cultured with SARS-CoV-2 spike peptides, taken before COVID-19 vaccination. The chain is built from TRBV5-1 and TRBJ2-3; 12 bases are shared with TRBD2. The clonotype comes from a human donor who had a prior SARS-CoV-2 infection. CDR3 region: CASSLARASGGATDTQYF. CDR3 nucleotides: TGCGCCAGCAGCTTGGCCAGGGCTAGCGGGGGGGCCACAGATACGCAGTATTTT.